The rows below give T cell receptor beta chains drawn from one sample of a study of blood T cell repertoires in COVID-19. The table came from immunoSEQ multiplex PCR; TCRdb's copy has only in-frame clones and leaves some out. The data contain approximately 160,000 clones, about 82% of them singletons. Sequencing input: peripheral blood. Every receptor here comes from a man over 45 with active or convalescent COVID-19. Each CDR3 is given with its conserved first and last residue. D genes are given only for firm matches.

V gene	D gene	J gene	CDR3 DNA	CDR3 protein
TRBV4-2	-	TRBJ2-7	TGTGCCAGCAGCCAAGTTTTTAATATCTACGAGCAGTACTTC	CASSQVFNIYEQYF
TRBV7-9	TRBD2	TRBJ2-2	TGTGCCAGCAGCCCAACTAGCGGGAGACGGACCGGGGAGCTGTTTTTT	CASSPTSGRRTGELFF
TRBV7-3	TRBD1	TRBJ2-6	TGTGCCAGCAGCTCAACCGGGACAGGGACGGGGGCCAACGTCCTGACTTTC	CASSSTGTGTGANVLTF
TRBV9	TRBD1	TRBJ1-1	TGTGCCAGCAGCGCCGGGACAGGGACTGAAGCTTTCTTT	CASSAGTGTEAFF
TRBV5-4	TRBD2	TRBJ2-5	TGTGCCAGCAGCCCCCCCGGGACGGGAGGGGAGACCCAGTACTTC	CASSPPGTGGETQYF
TRBV7-3	TRBD1	TRBJ2-5	TGTGCCAGCAGCCCAAAAGGGACAGCCCAAGAGACCCAGTACTTC	CASSPKGTAQETQYF
TRBV4-1	TRBD2	TRBJ2-7	TGCGCCAGCAGCCAAGTCCGAGCGGGAGGGACCCTCGAGCAGTACTTC	CASSQVRAGGTLEQYF
TRBV19	TRBD2	TRBJ2-2	TGTGCCAGTACTCAGACTAGCAGAGACGGGGAGCTGTTTTTT	CASTQTSRDGELFF
TRBV5-4	TRBD2	TRBJ2-7	TGTGCCAGCAGCTTGCAACTAGCGGGCTCCTACGAGCAGTACTTC	CASSLQLAGSYEQYF
TRBV29-1	-	TRBJ2-1	TGCAGCGTAAGCGGTAGCTCCTACAATGAGCAGTTCTTC	CSVSGSSYNEQFF